This T cell receptor (beta chain) emerged from a study of T-cell reconstitution after alpha-beta-depleted transplantation in children (TCRdb year 2016). Background on the whole study: Using TCR repertoire profiling, the study followed T-cell immune reconstitution in a quantitative way in children after TCRalphabeta/CD19-depleted allogeneic hematopoietic cell transplantation.

Results the study describes overall, beyond this receptor: Over the following months the frequencies of hyperexpanded clones went down, and after one year T-cell counts and TCRbeta diversity were mostly credited to newly produced T cells. Apparently early alphabetaT-cell count recovery about two months after transplant reportedly relied on only several hundred rapidly expanded clones derived from non-depleted graft cells. In some patients, the high TCRbeta diversity seen at day 60 was put down to recipient T cells and intrathymic progenitors that had survived conditioning.

The library relied on PCR. Instrument on record: Illumina HiSeq 2500. TCR libraries were prepared with molecular barcoding, using unique molecular identifiers to normalize TCRbeta repertoire quantification. TCRdb cleaned the public reads at Q25 with fastp, built clones with MiXCR and kept in-frame beta chains. Merged by CDR3 protein, the rows form single entries marked with the most common genes and DNA. Present in this sample are around 120,000 distinct CDR3 sequences, 20% to 25% of which were seen just once. Of the sample, roughly a tenth falls within the top ten clones. Read against the paper, the sample's treatment or condition label means: allogeneic hematopoietic cell transplantation with graft depleted of TCRalphabeta T cells and CD19 B cells. TCRalphabeta/CD19-depleted allogeneic hematopoietic cell grafts were given to the transplant recipients, all of whom were children. This clonotype was seen many times. Its antigen is still unknown. Base quality data are lacking; no much larger clone is found one base away.

Here the sequenced sample was PBMCs, mostly from graft donor cells, taken 180 days after TCRalphabeta/CD19-depleted stem cell transplant. The sequence was collected from a male patient between 2 and 15 years old who had a stem cell transplant for chronic granulomatous disease, so the T cells may come from the graft donor.

This receptor has the CDR3 CASSNSGGWQPQHF. The DNA sequence is TGTGCCAGCAGTAATTCAGGGGGCTGGCAGCCCCAGCATTTT. This chain joins TRBV27 to TRBJ1-5, with 8 bases matching TRBD1. Trimming accounts for 5 bases at V and 7 bases at J, while the number of junction bases matched to no gene is 7. CDR1 and CDR2 are read off the germline V gene (reference sequence) as MNHEY and SMNVEV. Counted from cysteine to phenylalanine, this CDR3 has 14 amino acids. CDR3 DNA is the only sequence kept; it has 42 bases, read in frame from the first base.